The rows below give T cell receptor beta chains drawn from one sample of a study of CD8+ T cells in alopecia areata. TCRdb keeps only in-frame clones here, not all; method: immunoSEQ multiplex PCR. The sample includes roughly 250,000 clones, 65% to 70% of them seen just once. Source: CD4+ T cells sorted from blood, taken at week 0. The source of these receptors is a human donor with alopecia areata. CDR3s include the opening cysteine and the closing phenylalanine or tryptophan. A D gene is named only where the DNA matches it firmly. The size field is filled for only some rows; it gives once, few, many or a size class.

abundance: few; j_gene: TRBJ2-7; d_gene: TRBD2; v_gene: TRBV30; CDR3nt: TGTGCCGCACGGGGGACTAGCGGCGGGGACGAGCAGTACTTC; CDR3aa: CAARGTSGGDEQYF
abundance: .; j_gene: TRBJ1-2; d_gene: .; v_gene: TRBV10-3; CDR3nt: TGCGCCATCAGTGGATCAGATCTCTATGGCTACACCTTC; CDR3aa: CAISGSDLYGYTF
abundance: once; j_gene: TRBJ1-1; d_gene: .; v_gene: TRBV29-1; CDR3nt: TGCAGCGTTGCCGGGGGCGGCACTGAAGCTTTCTTT; CDR3aa: CSVAGGGTEAFF
abundance: .; j_gene: TRBJ2-7; d_gene: TRBD2; v_gene: TRBV29-1; CDR3nt: TGCAGCGGCCTTCTAGCGGGGGGCACCTACGAGCAGTACTTC; CDR3aa: CSGLLAGGTYEQYF
abundance: .; j_gene: TRBJ2-5; d_gene: .; v_gene: TRBV4-2; CDR3nt: TGTGCCAGCAGCCAAGACCGGGACTTAGGTGAGACCCAGTACTTC; CDR3aa: CASSQDRDLGETQYF
abundance: .; j_gene: TRBJ1-5; d_gene: .; v_gene: TRBV19; CDR3nt: TGTGCCAGTAGTATCTACGGGAGGGCTTATAGCAATCAGCCCCAGCATTTT; CDR3aa: CASSIYGRAYSNQPQHF
abundance: few; j_gene: TRBJ1-1; d_gene: TRBD1; v_gene: TRBV4-1; CDR3nt: TGCGCCAGCAGCCCCGGACAGGGGAGATACGTGGCTTTCTTT; CDR3aa: CASSPGQGRYVAFF
abundance: .; j_gene: TRBJ1-6; d_gene: .; v_gene: TRBV4-1; CDR3nt: TGCGCCAGCAGCCAAGAAAAGGCAAGGACACTGAATTCACCCCTCCACTTT; CDR3aa: CASSQEKARTLNSPLHF
abundance: few; j_gene: TRBJ1-2; d_gene: .; v_gene: TRBV9; CDR3nt: TGTGCCAGCAGCGTAGCTCCCCGAGATGGCTACACCTTC; CDR3aa: CASSVAPRDGYTF
abundance: .; j_gene: TRBJ1-1; d_gene: .; v_gene: TRBV6-5; CDR3nt: TGTGCCAGCAGTTTTTGGGACAAAGGCACTGAAGCTTTCTTT; CDR3aa: CASSFWDKGTEAFF
abundance: .; j_gene: TRBJ2-5; d_gene: .; v_gene: TRBV9; CDR3nt: TGTGCCAGCAGCGCTAGGGCGGGCCAAGAGACCCAGTACTTC; CDR3aa: CASSARAGQETQYF
abundance: few; j_gene: TRBJ2-7; d_gene: .; v_gene: TRBV29-1; CDR3nt: TGCAGCGGGGGGACGGGATCCTACGAGCAGTACTTC; CDR3aa: CSGGTGSYEQYF
abundance: once; j_gene: TRBJ2-3; d_gene: TRBD2; v_gene: TRBV4-1; CDR3nt: TGCGCCAGCAGTATAGCGGGGGGGAGCACAGATACGCAGTATTTT; CDR3aa: CASSIAGGSTDTQYF
abundance: .; j_gene: TRBJ2-3; d_gene: .; v_gene: TRBV6-1; CDR3nt: TGTGCCAGCAGTGAACGGGGAACAGATACGCAGTATTTT; CDR3aa: CASSERGTDTQYF
abundance: .; j_gene: TRBJ2-3; d_gene: TRBD1; v_gene: TRBV29-1; CDR3nt: TGCAGCGTTCGCCGACAGGGATGGGCAGATACGCAGTATTTT; CDR3aa: CSVRRQGWADTQYF
abundance: few; j_gene: TRBJ1-2; d_gene: TRBD1; v_gene: TRBV9; CDR3nt: TGTGCCAGCAGCGTAGCCGCATCGACAGGGGCCTATGGCTACACCTTC; CDR3aa: CASSVAASTGAYGYTF
abundance: .; j_gene: TRBJ1-1; d_gene: TRBD1; v_gene: TRBV6-5; CDR3nt: TGTGCCAGCAGTAAGGCAGGGGGAACTGAAGCTTTCTTT; CDR3aa: CASSKAGGTEAFF
abundance: .; j_gene: TRBJ1-5; d_gene: .; v_gene: TRBV27; CDR3nt: TGTGCCAGCAGTCCGTGGACCGACAATCAGCCCCAGCATTTT; CDR3aa: CASSPWTDNQPQHF
abundance: few; j_gene: TRBJ2-7; d_gene: TRBD1; v_gene: TRBV29-1; CDR3nt: TGCAGCGTAACTGGACAGGGTCGTGGGGCGTACTTC; CDR3aa: CSVTGQGRGAYF
abundance: .; j_gene: TRBJ2-5; d_gene: .; v_gene: TRBV5-6; CDR3nt: TGTGCCAGCAGCCGCACTTGGGGGGAGACCCAGTACTTC; CDR3aa: CASSRTWGETQYF
abundance: .; j_gene: TRBJ2-4; d_gene: TRBD2; v_gene: TRBV30; CDR3nt: TGTGCCTGGAGTGTACACGCGGGGGTTCAAAACATTCAGTACTTC; CDR3aa: CAWSVHAGVQNIQYF
abundance: once; j_gene: TRBJ1-6; d_gene: .; v_gene: TRBV10-2; CDR3nt: TGCGCCACTAGGGACGGCAATAATTCACCCCTCCACTTT; CDR3aa: CATRDGNNSPLHF
abundance: .; j_gene: TRBJ2-1; d_gene: .; v_gene: TRBV2; CDR3nt: TGTGCCAGCAGTCGACAGGCCAATGAGCAGTTCTTC; CDR3aa: CASSRQANEQFF
abundance: .; j_gene: TRBJ1-2; d_gene: .; v_gene: TRBV6-5; CDR3nt: TGTGCCAGCAGCCCTACAGGGTTAGCTAACTATGGCTACACCTTC; CDR3aa: CASSPTGLANYGYTF
abundance: .; j_gene: TRBJ2-5; d_gene: TRBD2; v_gene: TRBV9; CDR3nt: TGTGCCAGCAGCGTAGATGCTAGCGGGGGTTTATTGGAGACCCAGTACTTC; CDR3aa: CASSVDASGGLLETQYF